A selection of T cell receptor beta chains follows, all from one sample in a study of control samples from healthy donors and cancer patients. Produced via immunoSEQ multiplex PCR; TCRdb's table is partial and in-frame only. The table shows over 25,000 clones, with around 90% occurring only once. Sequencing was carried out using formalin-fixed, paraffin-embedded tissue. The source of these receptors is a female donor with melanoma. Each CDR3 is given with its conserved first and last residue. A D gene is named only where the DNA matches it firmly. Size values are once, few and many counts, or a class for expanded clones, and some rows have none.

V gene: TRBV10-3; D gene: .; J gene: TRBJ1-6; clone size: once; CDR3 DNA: TGTGCCATCAGCGCCCAGGACGGGAGGGATAATTCACCCCTCCACTTT; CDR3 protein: CAISAQDGRDNSPLHF
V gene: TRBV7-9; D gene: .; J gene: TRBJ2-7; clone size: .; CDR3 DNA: TGTGCCAGCAGCTTAGCGCAGGGCCCCATGGGCGAGCAGTACTTC; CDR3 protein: CASSLAQGPMGEQYF
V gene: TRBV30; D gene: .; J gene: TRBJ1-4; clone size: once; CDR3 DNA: TGTGCCTGGAGTTACGGAAATGCACCTAATGAAAAACTGTTTTTT; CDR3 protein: CAWSYGNAPNEKLFF
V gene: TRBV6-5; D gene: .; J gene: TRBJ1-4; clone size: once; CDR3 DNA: TGTGCCAGCAGCCGATTCTCCCGGGATGAAAAACTGTTTTTT; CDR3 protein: CASSRFSRDEKLFF
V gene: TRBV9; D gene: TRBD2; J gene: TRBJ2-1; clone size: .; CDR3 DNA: TGTGCCAGCAGCGTCACTAGCGGGTCCGCCAATGAGCAGTTCTTC; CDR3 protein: CASSVTSGSANEQFF
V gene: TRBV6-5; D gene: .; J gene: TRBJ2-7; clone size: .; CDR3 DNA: TGTGCCAGCAGTCCTAACTCCTACGAGCAGTACTTC; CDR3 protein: CASSPNSYEQYF
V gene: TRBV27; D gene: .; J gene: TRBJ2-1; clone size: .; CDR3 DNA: TGTGCCAGCAGCTCGTCAGGGTTCTCCTACAATGAGCAGTTCTTC; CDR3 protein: CASSSSGFSYNEQFF
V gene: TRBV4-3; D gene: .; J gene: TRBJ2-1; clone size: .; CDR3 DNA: TGCGCCAGCAGCCCTGGACTGGTCTCCTACAATGAGCAGTTCTTC; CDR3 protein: CASSPGLVSYNEQFF
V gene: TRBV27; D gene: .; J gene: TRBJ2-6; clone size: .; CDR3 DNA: TGTGCCAGCAGTCTCCTCCATAGCTCTGGGGCCAACGTCCTGACTTTC; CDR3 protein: CASSLLHSSGANVLTF
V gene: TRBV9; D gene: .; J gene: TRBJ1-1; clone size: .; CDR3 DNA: TGTGCCAGCAGCCTCACAGGGTTAGCGACTGAAGCTTTCTTT; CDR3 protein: CASSLTGLATEAFF
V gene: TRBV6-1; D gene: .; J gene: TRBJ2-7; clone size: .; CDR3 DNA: TGTGCCAGCAGTGAAGGGGTATACGAGCAGTACTTC; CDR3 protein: CASSEGVYEQYF
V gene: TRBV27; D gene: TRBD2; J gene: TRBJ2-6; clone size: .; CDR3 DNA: TGTGCCAGCACGATCCGTTGGCTAGCGGGAGCTGGGGCCAACGTCCTGACTTTC; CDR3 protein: CASTIRWLAGAGANVLTF
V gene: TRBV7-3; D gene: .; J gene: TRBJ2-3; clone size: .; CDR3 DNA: TGTGCCAGCAGCCCAAGGGCGGGCACAGATACGCAGTATTTT; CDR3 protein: CASSPRAGTDTQYF
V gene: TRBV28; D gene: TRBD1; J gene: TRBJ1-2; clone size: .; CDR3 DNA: TGTGCCATCAGCACCTCCGGGACAGGGGCAAGGGGCTACACCTTC; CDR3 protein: CAISTSGTGARGYTF
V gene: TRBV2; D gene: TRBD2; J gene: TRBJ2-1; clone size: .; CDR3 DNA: TGTGCCAGCACGAGCGGTGCTAGCGGGAGGAATGAGCAGTTCTTC; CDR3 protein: CASTSGASGRNEQFF
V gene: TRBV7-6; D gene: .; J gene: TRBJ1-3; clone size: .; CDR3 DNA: TGTGCCTTAAAGGTGCCTTCCTGGACTGGAAACACCATATATTTT; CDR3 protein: CALKVPSWTGNTIYF
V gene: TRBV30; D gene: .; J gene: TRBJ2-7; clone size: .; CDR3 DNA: TGTGCCTGGAGCCGGACTATATACTACGAGCAGTACTTC; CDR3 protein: CAWSRTIYYEQYF
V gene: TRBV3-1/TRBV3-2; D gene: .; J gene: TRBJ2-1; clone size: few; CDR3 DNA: TGTGCCAGCAGCCCAAATAGAGTAGACGAATACAATGAGCAGTTCTTC; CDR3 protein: CASSPNRVDEYNEQFF
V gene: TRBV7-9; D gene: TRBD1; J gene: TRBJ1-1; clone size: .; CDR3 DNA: TGTGCCGGATCGCAGGGGGCTACCACTGAAGCTTTCTTT; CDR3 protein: CAGSQGATTEAFF
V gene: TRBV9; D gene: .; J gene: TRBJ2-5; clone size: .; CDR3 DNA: TGTGCCAGCAGCCCACTGAGGGCCCAAGAGACCCAGTACTTC; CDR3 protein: CASSPLRAQETQYF
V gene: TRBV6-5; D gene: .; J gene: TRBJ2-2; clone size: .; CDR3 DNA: TGTGCCAGCAGGAGGAGCCGCGAGCTGTTTTTT; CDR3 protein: CASRRSRELFF
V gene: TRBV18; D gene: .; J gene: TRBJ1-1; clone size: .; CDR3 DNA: TGTGCCAGCTCACAGGGGTTGGACACTGAAGCTTTCTTT; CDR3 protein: CASSQGLDTEAFF
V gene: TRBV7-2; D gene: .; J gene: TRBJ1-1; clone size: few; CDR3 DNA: TGTGCCAGCAGCTTAGTAACCACAGGGAACACTGAAGCTTTCTTT; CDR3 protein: CASSLVTTGNTEAFF
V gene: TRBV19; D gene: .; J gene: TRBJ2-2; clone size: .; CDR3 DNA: TGTGCCAGTAGTTTTCACAGGGAAGCGACCGGGGAGCTGTTTTTT; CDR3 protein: CASSFHREATGELFF
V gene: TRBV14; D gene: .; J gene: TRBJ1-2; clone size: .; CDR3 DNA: TGTGCCAGCAGCTTCCAGGGGCCCTATGGCTACACCTTC; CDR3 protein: CASSFQGPYGYTF
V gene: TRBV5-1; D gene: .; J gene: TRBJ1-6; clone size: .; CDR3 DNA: TGCGCCAGCAGCTTGCTCGGAGAGGGTAATTCACCCCTCCACTTT; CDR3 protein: CASSLLGEGNSPLHF
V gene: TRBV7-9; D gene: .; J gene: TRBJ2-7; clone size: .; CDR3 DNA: TGTGCCAGCAGCTTAGGATACGGGACGGGTTCCTACGAGCAGTACTTC; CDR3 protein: CASSLGYGTGSYEQYF
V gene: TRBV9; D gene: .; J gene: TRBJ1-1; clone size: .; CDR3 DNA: TGTGCCAGCAGCGTCGAGGGTATGAACACTGAAGCTTTCTTT; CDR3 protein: CASSVEGMNTEAFF
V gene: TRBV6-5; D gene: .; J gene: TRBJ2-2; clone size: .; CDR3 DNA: TGTGCCAGCAGGAGACAGATAAACACCGGGGAGCTGTTTTTT; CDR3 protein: CASRRQINTGELFF
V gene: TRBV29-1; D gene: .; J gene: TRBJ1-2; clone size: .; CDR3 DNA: TGCAGCGTTGATTCTCAAGCCTATGGCTACACCTTC; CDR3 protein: CSVDSQAYGYTF
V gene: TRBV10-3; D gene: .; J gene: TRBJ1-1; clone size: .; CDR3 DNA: TGTGCCATCAGTGAGTCGGGCTCGGGAGCTTTCTTT; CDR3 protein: CAISESGSGAFF
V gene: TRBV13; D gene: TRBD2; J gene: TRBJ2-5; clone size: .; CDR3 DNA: TGTGCCAGCAGCTCAAAGGGACTAGCGGGAACAGAGACCCAGTACTTC; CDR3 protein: CASSSKGLAGTETQYF
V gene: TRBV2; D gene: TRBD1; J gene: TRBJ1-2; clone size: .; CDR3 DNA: TGTGCCAGCAGTCCCAGACAGGGCGGTGGCTACACCTTC; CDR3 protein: CASSPRQGGGYTF
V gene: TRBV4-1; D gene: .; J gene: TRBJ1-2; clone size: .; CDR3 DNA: TGCGCCAGCAGCCAAGATCCTGGGGCAGGGATTGTCTATGGCTACACCTTC; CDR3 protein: CASSQDPGAGIVYGYTF
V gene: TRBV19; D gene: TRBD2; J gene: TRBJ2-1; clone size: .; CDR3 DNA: TGTGCCAGTAGACTTAGCGGGTTTACTTACAATGAGCAGTTCTTC; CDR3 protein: CASRLSGFTYNEQFF
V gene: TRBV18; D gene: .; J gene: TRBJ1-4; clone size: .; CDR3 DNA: TGTGCCAGCTCACGGGAGACATTTAATGAAAAACTGTTTTTT; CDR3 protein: CASSRETFNEKLFF
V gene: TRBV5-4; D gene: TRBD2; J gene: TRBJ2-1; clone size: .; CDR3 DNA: TGTGCCAGCAGCTCGGGAGGACTAGCGGTTTATAATGAGCAGTTCTTC; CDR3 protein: CASSSGGLAVYNEQFF
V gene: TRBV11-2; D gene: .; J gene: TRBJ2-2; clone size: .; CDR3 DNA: TGTGCCAGCAGCCCTCGGTCCACCGGGGAGCTGTTTTTT; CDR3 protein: CASSPRSTGELFF
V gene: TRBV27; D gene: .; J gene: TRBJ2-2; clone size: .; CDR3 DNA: TGTGCCAGCAGCTTAGGGGGAACCGGGGAGCTGTTTTTT; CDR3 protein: CASSLGGTGELFF
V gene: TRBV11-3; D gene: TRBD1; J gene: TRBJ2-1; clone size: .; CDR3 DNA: TGTGCCAGCAGCACTCGGACAGGTAGGAATGAGCAGTTCTTC; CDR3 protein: CASSTRTGRNEQFF
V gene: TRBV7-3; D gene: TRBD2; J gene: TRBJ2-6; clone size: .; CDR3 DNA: TGTGCCAGCAGCTCAACAGCGGGAGGGACCTCTGGGGCCAACGTCCTGACTTTC; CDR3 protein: CASSSTAGGTSGANVLTF
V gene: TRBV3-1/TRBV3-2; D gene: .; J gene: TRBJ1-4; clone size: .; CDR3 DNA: TGTGCCAGCAGCCAAATGGGGGGACGAGGGGAAAAACTGTTTTTT; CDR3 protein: CASSQMGGRGEKLFF
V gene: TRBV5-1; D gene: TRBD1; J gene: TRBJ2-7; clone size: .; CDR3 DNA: TGCGCCAGCAGCTCCTCGGACAGGGCCGGCGAGCAGTACTTC; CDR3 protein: CASSSSDRAGEQYF
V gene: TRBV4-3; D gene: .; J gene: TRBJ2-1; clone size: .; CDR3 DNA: TGCGCCAGATCGGACGGGTACAATGAGCAGTTCTTC; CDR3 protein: CARSDGYNEQFF
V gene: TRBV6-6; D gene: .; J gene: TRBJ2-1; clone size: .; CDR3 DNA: TGTGCCAGCAGTTACGGTTCCCCACAATCTGAGCAGTTCTTC; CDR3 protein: CASSYGSPQSEQFF
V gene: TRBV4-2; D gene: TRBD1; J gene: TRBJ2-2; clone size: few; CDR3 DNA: TGTGCCAGCAGCCAAGATGGGCAGGGGGCTTGGGCCGGGGAGCTGTTTTTT; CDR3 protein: CASSQDGQGAWAGELFF
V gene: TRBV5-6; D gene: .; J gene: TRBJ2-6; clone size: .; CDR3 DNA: TGTGCCAGCAGCTTAGCTCCGGGACTCTTCTCTGGGGCCAACGTCCTGACTTTC; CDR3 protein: CASSLAPGLFSGANVLTF
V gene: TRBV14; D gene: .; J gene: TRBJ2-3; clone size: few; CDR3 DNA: TGTGCCAGCAGCCAAGCCCTAGGGACTTCAAAAACGCAGTATTTT; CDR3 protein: CASSQALGTSKTQYF
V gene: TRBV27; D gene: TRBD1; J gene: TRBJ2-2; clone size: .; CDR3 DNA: TGTGCCAGCACCAGGGACAGGGGATATGGTGGGACCGGGGAGCTGTTTTTT; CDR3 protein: CASTRDRGYGGTGELFF
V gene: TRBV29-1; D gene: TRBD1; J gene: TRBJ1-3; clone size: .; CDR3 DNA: TGCAGCGCTGGGGACAGAGCCTCTGGAAACACCATATATTTT; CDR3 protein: CSAGDRASGNTIYF
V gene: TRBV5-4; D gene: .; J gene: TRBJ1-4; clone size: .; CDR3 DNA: TGTGCCAGCAGCTTGGGACAGCAGAATGAAAAACTGTTTTTT; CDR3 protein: CASSLGQQNEKLFF
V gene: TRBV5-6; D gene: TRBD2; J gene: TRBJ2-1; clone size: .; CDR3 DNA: TGTGCCAGCAGCTCCACTAGCGGGAGGAGCGATGAGCAGTTCTTC; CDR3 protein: CASSSTSGRSDEQFF
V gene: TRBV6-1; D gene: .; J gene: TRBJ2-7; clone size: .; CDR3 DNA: TGTGCCAGCAGTGAAATAGGACTGAGCTACGAGCAGTATTTC; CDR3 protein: CASSEIGLSYEQYF
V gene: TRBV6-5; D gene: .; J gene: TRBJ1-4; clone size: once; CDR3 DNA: TGTGCCAGCAGATTCGGGACAACTAATGAAAAACTGTTTTTT; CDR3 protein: CASRFGTTNEKLFF
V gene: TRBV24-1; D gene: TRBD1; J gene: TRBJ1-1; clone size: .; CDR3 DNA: TGTGCCACCAGTGATCGGGACAGGGTAGGCACTGAAGCTTTCTTT; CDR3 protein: CATSDRDRVGTEAFF
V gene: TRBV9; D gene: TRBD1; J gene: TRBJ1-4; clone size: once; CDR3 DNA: TGTGCCAGCGCCTCCCCCCCGGGACAGGGTAATGAAAAACTGTTTTTT; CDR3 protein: CASASPPGQGNEKLFF